These 2 T cell receptor beta chains were all obtained from the same sample, sequenced in a study of cytomegalovirus exposure and HLA in healthy donors. The PCR employed 60 Vbeta primers together with 13 Jbeta primers. Here immunoSEQ multiplex PCR was the method, and the copy in TCRdb shows in-frame clones only, minus some. The repertoire consists of fewer than 250,000 clones, with about four fifths occurring once and the leading ten covering approximately 1%. Sequencing input: PBMCs. The receptors shown here come from a woman aged 40-49 years in good health and CMV-seronegative.

The rearrangement joins TRBV1 to TRBJ2-1; TRBD2 is taken as the D call from the table, unchecked against the DNA. TRBV1 has pseudogene status. CDR3 length: 15 residues. The CDR3 here is CTSKLAESSYNEQFF. Here the CDR3 DNA reads TGCACCAGCAAACTAGCGGAGAGCTCCTACAATGAGCAGTTCTTC.

In its sample, this clone was seen a few times. The CDR3 sequence: CASNGRGNTIYF. DNA of the CDR3: TGTGCCAGTAATGGGAGAGGAAACACCATATATTTT. V is TRBV19 and J is TRBJ1-3; the D is unclear. The length of the CDR3 is 12 residues. The V gene lost 7 bases and the J gene lost 4 bases, with 8 bases spanning the gap. The germline V gene encodes CDR1 LNHDA and CDR2 SQIVND (reference sequence).